This T cell receptor (beta chain) comes out of a study of cytomegalovirus exposure and HLA in healthy donors. Study-level information: A prior analysis found 117 million unique TCR beta sequences from around 180 million T cells.

Notes on this clone: Its antigen is undetermined.

The CDR3 consists of 16 residues. The junction had 11 bases not matched to a gene; V was cut back by 2 bases and J by 7 bases. Whole-study results and caveats: The authors assumed roughly uniform sequencing depth across donors for presence/absence analyses. Reportedly, cytomegalovirus status was diagnosed with high sensitivity and specificity. At a 0.05 false discovery rate, a later analysis found roughly 17,000 TCR beta sequences to be associated with HLA alleles.

The PCR made use of 60 Vbeta and 13 Jbeta primers. Assay: immunoSEQ multiplex PCR; the TCRdb copy retains only in-frame clones and omits some. The sample lists 110,000 or so clones; more than 65% were seen once. This rearrangement joins TRBV23-1 to TRBJ2-1; TRBD2 matches 7 bases. TRBV23-1 is an ORF, and what it does is uncertain. Material for sequencing was PBMCs. This TCR derives from a man aged 40-50 years in good health and CMV-seropositive. The CDR3 region is CASSQLGALAENEQFF. CDR3 in DNA: TGCGCCAGCAGTCAACTAGGAGCCCTAGCGGAAAATGAGCAGTTCTTC.